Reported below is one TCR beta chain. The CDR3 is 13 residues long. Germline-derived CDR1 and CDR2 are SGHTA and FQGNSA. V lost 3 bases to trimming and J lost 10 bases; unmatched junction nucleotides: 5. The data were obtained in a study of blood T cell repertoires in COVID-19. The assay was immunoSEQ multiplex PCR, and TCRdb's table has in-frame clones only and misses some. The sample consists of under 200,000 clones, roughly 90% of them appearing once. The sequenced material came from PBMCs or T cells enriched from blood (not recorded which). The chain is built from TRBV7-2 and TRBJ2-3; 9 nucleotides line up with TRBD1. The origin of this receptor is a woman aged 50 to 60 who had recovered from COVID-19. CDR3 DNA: TGTGCCAGCAGCTTCGCCGGACAGGGGTCGCAGTATTTT. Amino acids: CASSFAGQGSQYF. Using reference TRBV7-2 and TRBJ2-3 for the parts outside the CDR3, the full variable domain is GAGVSQSPSNKVTEKGKDVELRCDPISGHTALYWYRQSLGQGLEFLIYFQGNSAPDKSGLPSDRFSAERTGGSVSTLTIQRTQQEDSAVYLCASSFAGQGSQYFGPGTRLTVL.